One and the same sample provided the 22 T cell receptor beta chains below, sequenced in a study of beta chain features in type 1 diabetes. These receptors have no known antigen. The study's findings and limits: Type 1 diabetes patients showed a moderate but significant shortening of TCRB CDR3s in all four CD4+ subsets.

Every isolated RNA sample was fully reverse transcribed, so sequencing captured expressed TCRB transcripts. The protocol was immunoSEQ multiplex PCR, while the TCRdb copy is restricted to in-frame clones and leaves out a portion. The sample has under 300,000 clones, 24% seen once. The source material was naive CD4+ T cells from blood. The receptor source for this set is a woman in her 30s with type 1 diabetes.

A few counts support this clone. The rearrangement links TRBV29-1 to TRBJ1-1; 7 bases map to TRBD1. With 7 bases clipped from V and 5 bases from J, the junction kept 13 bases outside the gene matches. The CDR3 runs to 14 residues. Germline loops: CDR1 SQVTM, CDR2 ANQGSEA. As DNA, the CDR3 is TGCAGCGCGGTACAAAACAGGGGTGGTACTGAAGCTTTCTTT. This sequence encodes CSAVQNRGGTEAFF.

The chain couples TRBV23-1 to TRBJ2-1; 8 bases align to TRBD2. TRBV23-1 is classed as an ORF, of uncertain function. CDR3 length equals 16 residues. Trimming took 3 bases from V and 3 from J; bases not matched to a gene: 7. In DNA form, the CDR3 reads TGCGCCAGCAGTCAGCTCACTAGCGGCCTCTACAATGAGCAGTTCTTC. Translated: CASSQLTSGLYNEQFF.

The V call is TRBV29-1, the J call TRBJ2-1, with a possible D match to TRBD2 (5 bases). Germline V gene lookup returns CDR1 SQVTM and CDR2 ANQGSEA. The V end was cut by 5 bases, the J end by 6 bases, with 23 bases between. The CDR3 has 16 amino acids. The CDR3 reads CSVSLRTAGSSNEQFF. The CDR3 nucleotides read TGCAGCGTTTCACTTCGGACGGCTGGGAGCTCCAATGAGCAGTTCTTC.

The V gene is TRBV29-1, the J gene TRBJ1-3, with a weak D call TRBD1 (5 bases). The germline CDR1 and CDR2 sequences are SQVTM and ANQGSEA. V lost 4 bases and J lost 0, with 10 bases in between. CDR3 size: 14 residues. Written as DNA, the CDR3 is TGCAGCGTTGCAGGGCAGTTCTCTGGAAACACCATATATTTT. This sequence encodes CSVAGQFSGNTIYF.

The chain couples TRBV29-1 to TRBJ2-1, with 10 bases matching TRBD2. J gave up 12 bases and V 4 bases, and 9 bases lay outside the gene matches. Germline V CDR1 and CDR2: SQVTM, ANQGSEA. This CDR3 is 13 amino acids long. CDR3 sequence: CSVARALAGGQFF. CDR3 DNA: TGCAGCGTTGCCCGAGCTTTAGCGGGAGGGCAGTTCTTC.

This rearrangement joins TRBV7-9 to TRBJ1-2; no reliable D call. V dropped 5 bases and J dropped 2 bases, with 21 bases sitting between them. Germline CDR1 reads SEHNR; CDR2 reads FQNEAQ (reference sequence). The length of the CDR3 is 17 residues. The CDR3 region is CASSPTPATIINYGYTF. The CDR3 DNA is TGTGCCAGCAGCCCTACTCCAGCAACTATTATCAACTATGGCTACACCTTC.

The DNA of the CDR3 is TGTGCCTCCAATCAGGGACAGGGCTCCTACGAGCAGTACTTC. This sequence encodes CASNQGQGSYEQYF. The chain is built from TRBV9 and TRBJ2-7; 9 nucleotides agree with TRBD1. Germline CDR1 SGDLS, CDR2 YYNGEE. CDR3 length: 14 amino acids. V was pared by 10 bases and J by 0 bases, with 8 bases of the junction left unmatched.

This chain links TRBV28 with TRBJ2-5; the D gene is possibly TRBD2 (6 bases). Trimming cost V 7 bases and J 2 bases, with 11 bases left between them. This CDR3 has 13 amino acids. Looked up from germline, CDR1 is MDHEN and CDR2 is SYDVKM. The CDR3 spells CASKAGGQETQYF. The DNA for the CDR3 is TGTGCCAGCAAAGCGGGCGGGCAAGAGACCCAGTACTTC.

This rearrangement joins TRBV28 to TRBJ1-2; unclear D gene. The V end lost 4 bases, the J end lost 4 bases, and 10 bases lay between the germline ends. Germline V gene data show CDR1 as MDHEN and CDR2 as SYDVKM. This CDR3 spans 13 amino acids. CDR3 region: CASSYGQSYGYTF. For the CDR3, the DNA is TGTGCCAGCAGTTATGGGCAGTCCTATGGCTACACCTTC.

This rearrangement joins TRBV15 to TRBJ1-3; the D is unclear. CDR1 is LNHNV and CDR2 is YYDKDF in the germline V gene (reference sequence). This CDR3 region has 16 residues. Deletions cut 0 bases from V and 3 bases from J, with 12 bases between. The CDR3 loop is CATSRDVGVRGNTIYF. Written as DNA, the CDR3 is TGTGCCACCAGCAGAGATGTGGGAGTCCGTGGAAACACCATATATTTT.

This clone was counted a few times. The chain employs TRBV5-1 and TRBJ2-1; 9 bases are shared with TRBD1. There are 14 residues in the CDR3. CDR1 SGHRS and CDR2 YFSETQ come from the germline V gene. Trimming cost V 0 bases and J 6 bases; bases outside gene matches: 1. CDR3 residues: CASSLGGQGNEQFF. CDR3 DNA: TGCGCCAGCAGCTTGGGGGGACAGGGCAATGAGCAGTTCTTC.

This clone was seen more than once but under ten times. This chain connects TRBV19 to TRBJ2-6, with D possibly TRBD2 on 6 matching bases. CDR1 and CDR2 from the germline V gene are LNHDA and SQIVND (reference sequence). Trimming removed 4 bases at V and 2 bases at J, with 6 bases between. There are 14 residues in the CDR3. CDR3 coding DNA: TGTGCCAGTAGTACGGGGGCTGGGGCCAACGTCCTGACTTTC. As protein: CASSTGAGANVLTF.

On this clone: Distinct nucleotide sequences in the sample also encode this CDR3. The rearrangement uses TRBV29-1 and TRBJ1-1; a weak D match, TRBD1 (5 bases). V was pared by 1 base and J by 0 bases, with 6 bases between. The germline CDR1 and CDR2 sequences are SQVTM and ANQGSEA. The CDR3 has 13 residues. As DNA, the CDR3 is TGCAGCGTTGAAGGACAGTTGAACACTGAAGCTTTCTTT. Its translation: CSVEGQLNTEAFF.

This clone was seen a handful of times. CDR3 nucleotides: TGTGCCAGCAGCTTCCCCGTTCTTTCCTACGAGCAGTACTTC. As protein: CASSFPVLSYEQYF. V usage is TRBV11-2 and J usage is TRBJ2-7; no definite D call. Germline lookup yields CDR1 SGHAT and CDR2 FQNNGV. This CDR3 has 14 residues. V shed 3 bases and J shed 1 base, with 10 bases lying between them.

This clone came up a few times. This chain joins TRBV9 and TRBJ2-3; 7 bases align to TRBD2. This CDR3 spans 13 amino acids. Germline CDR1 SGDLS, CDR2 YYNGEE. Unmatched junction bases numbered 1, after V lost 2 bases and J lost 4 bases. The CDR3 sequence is CASSVTSADTQYF. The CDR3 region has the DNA TGTGCCAGCAGCGTCACTAGCGCAGATACGCAGTATTTT.

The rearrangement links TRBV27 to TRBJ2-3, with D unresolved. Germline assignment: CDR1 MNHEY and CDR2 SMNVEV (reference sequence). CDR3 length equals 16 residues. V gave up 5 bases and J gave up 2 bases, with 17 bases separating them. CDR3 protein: CASSQDSVALTDTQYF. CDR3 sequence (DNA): TGTGCCAGCAGTCAAGACTCCGTCGCCCTCACAGATACGCAGTATTTT.

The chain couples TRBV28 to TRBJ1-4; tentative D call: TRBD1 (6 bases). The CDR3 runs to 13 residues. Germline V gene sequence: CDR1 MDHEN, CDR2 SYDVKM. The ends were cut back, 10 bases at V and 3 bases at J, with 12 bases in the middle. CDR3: CATTTGSNEKLFF. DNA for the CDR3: TGTGCCACCACGACAGGCTCTAATGAAAAACTGTTTTTT.

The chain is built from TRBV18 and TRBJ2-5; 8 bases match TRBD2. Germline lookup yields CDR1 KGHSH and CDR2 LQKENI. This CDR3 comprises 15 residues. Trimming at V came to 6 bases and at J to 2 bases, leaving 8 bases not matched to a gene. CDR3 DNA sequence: TGTGCCAGCTCGCCTCCCGGGACTAGTCAAGAGACCCAGTACTTC. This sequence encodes CASSPPGTSQETQYF.

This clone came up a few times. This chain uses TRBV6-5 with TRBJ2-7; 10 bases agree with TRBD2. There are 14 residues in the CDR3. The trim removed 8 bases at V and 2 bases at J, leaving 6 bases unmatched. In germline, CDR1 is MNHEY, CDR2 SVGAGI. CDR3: CASQIAGGTYEQYF. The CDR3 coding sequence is TGTGCCAGCCAAATAGCGGGAGGAACCTACGAGCAGTACTTC.

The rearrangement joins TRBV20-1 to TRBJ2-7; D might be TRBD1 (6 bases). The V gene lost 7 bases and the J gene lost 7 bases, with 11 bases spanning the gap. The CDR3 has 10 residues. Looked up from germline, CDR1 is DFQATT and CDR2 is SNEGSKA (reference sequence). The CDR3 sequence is CSGLRGEQYF. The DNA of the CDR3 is TGCAGTGGGTTGAGGGGGGAGCAGTACTTC.

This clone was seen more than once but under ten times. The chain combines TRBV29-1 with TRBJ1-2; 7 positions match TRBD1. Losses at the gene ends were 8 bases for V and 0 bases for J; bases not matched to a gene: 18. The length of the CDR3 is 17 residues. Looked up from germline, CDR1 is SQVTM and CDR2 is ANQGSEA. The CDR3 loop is CSPPLCGTVLANYGYTF. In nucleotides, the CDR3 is TGCAGCCCCCCACTCTGCGGGACAGTTCTAGCTAACTATGGCTACACCTTC.

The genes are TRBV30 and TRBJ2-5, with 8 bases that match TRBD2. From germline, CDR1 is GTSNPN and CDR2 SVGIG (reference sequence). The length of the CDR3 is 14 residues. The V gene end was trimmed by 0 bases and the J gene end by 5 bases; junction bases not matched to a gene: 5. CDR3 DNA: TGTGCCTGGAGTGTCACGGGAGGGCTGGAGACCCAGTACTTC. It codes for CAWSVTGGLETQYF.